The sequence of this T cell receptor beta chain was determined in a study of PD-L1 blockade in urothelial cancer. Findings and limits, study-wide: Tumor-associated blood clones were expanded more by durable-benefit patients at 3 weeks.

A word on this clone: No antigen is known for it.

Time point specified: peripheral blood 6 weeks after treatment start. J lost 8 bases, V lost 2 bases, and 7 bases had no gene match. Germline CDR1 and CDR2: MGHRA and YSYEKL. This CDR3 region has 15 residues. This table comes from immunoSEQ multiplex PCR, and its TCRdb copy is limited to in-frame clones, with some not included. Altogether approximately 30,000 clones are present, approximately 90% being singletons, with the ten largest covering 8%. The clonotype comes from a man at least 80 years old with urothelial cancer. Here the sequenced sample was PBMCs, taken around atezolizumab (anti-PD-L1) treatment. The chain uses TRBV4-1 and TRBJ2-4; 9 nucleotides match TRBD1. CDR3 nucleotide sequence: TGCGCCAGCAGCCAACCTACAGGGGGCTTGGACATTCAGTACTTC. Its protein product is CASSQPTGGLDIQYF.